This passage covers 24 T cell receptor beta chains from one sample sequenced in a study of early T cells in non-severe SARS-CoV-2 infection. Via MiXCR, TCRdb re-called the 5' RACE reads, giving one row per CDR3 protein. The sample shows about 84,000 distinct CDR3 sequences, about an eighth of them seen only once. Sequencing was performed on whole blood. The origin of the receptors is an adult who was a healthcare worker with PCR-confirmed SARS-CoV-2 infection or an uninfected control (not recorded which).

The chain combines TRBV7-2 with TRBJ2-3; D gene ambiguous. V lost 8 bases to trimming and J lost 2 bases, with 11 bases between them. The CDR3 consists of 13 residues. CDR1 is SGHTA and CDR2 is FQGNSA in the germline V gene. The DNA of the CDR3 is TGTGCCAGCCCCTCCACGTACACAGATACGCAGTATTTT. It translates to CASPSTYTDTQYF.

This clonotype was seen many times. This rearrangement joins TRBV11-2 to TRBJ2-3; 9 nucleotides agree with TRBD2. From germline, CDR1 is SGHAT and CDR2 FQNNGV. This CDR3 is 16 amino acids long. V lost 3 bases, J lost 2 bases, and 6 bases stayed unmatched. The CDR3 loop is CASSFTSGSPTDTQYF. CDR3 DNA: TGTGCCAGCAGCTTTACTAGCGGGTCCCCCACAGATACGCAGTATTTT. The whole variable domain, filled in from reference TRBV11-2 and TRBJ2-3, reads EAGVAQSPRYKIIEKRQSVAFWCNPISGHATLYWYQQILGQGPKLLIQFQNNGVVDDSQLPKDRFSAERLKGVDSTLKIQPAKLEDSAVYLCASSFTSGSPTDTQYFGPGTRLTVL.

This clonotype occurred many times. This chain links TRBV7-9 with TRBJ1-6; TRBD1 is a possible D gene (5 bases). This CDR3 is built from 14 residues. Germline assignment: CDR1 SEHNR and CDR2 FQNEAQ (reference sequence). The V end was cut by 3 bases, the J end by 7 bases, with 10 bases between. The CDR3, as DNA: TGTGCCAGCAGCTTTGGGGGAGAGAATTCACCCCTCCACTTT. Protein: CASSFGGENSPLHF.

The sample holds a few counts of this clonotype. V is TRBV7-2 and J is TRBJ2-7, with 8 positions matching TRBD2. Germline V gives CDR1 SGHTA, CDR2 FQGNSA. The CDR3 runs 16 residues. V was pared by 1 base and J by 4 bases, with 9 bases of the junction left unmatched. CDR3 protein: CASSLVIGLARYEQYF. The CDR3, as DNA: TGTGCCAGCAGCTTAGTCATCGGACTAGCTAGGTACGAGCAGTACTTC.

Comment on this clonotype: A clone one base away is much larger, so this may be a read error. The CDR3 spells CSTYLLNTEAFF. CDR3 DNA: TGCAGCACCTATCTCCTGAACACTGAAGCTTTCTTT. The rearrangement joins TRBV29-1 to TRBJ1-1; D not resolved. The V end lost 8 bases, the J end lost 0 bases, and 10 bases lay between the germline ends. CDR1 is SQVTM, CDR2 ANQGSEA, per germline. The CDR3 length is 12 residues.

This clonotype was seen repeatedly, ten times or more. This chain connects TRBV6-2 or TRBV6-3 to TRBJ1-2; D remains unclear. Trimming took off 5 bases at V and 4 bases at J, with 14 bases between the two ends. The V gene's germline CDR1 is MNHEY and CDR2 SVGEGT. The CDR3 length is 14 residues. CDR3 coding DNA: TGTGCCAGCAGTCCAACTCGGACGGGCTATGGCTACACCTTC. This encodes CASSPTRTGYGYTF.

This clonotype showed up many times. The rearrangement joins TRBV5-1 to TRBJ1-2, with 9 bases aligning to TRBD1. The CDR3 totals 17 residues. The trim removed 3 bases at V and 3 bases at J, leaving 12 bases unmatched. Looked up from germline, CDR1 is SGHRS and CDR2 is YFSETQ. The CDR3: CASSSGPGQGRDYGYTF. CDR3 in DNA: TGCGCCAGCAGCTCGGGGCCGGGACAGGGAAGGGACTATGGCTACACCTTC.

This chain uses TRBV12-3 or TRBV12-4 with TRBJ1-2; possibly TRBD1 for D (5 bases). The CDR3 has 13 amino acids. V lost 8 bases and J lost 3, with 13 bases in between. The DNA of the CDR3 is TGTGCCAGCGGGGCGGGGCAGGACTATGGCTACACCTTC. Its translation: CASGAGQDYGYTF.

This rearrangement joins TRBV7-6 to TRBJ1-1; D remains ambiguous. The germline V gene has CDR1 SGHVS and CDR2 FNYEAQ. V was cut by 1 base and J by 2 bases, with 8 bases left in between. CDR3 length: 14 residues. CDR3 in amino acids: CASSLVTPNTEAFF. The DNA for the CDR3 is TGTGCCAGCAGCTTAGTTACACCAAACACTGAAGCTTTCTTT.

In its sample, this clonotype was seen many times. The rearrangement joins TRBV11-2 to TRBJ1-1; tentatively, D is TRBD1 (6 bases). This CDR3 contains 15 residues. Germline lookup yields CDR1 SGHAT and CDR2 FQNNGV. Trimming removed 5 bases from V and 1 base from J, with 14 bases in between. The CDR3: CASSIDAGANTEAFF. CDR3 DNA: TGTGCCAGCAGCATTGACGCAGGGGCGAACACTGAAGCTTTCTTT.

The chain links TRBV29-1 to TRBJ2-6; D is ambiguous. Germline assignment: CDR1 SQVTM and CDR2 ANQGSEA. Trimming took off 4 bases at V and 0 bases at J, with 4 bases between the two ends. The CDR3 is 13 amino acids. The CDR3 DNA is TGCAGCGTTGGCAACTCTGGGGCCAACGTCCTGACTTTC. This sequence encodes CSVGNSGANVLTF.

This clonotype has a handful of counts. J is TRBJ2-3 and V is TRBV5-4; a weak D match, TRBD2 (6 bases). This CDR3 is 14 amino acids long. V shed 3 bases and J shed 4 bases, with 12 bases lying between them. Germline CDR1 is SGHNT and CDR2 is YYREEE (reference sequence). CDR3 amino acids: CASSWDSPADTQYF. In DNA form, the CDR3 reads TGTGCCAGCAGCTGGGACTCGCCGGCAGATACGCAGTATTTT.

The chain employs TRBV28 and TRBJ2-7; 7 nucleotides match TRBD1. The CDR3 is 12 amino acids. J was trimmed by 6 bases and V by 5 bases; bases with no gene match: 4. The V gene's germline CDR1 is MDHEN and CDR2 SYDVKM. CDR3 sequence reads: CASSRQGSEQYF. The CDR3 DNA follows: TGTGCCAGCAGTAGACAGGGCTCCGAGCAGTACTTC.

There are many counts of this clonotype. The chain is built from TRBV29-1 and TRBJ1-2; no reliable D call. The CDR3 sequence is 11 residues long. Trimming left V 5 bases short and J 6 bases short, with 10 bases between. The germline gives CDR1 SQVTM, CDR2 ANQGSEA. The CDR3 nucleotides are TGCAGCGTTCAGGTGGTTGATGGCTACACCTTC. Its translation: CSVQVVDGYTF.

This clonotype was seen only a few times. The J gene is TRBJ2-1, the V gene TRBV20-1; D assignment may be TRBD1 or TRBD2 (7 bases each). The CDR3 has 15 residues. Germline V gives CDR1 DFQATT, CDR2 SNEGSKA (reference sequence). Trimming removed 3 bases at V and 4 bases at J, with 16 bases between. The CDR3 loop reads CSARQGGMIYNEQFF. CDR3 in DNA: TGCAGTGCTAGGCAGGGGGGGATGATTTACAATGAGCAGTTCTTC.

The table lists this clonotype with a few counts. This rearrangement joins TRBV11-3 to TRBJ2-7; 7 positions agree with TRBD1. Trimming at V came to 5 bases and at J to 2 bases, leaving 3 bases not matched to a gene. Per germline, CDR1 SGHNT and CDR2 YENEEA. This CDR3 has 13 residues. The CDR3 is CASSKGQAYEQYF. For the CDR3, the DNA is TGTGCCAGCAGCAAAGGACAGGCCTACGAGCAGTACTTC. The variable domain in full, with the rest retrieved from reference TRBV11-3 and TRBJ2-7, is EAGVVQSPRYKIIEKKQPVAFWCNPISGHNTLYWYLQNLGQGPELLIRYENEEAVDDSQLPKDRFSAERLKGVDSTLKIQPAELGDSAVYLCASSKGQAYEQYFGPGTRLTVT.

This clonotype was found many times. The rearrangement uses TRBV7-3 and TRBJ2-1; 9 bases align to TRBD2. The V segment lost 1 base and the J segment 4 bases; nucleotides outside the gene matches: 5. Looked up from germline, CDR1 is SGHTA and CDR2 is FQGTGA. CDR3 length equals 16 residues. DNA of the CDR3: TGTGCCAGCAGCTTAAGAGCTAGCGGGGTTTACAATGAGCAGTTCTTC. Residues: CASSLRASGVYNEQFF.

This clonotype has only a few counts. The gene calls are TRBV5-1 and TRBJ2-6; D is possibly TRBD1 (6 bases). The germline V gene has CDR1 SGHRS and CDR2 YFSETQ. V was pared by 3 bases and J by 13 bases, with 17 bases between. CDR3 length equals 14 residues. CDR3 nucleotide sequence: TGCGCCAGCAGCTCGGAGCCAGGGGTATTTGTCCTGACTTTC. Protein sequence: CASSSEPGVFVLTF.

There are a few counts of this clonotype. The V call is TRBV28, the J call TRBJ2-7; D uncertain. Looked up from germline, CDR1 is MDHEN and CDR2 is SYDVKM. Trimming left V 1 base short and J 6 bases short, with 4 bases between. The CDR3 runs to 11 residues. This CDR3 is CASSLSGEQYF. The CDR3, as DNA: TGTGCCAGCAGTTTATCGGGCGAGCAGTACTTC.

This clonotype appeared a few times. Here the CDR3 DNA reads TGTGCCAGCATCCCTGCGGGCCGGGATGAAGCTTTCTTT. This gives the protein CASIPAGRDEAFF. V gene TRBV12-3 or TRBV12-4 combines with J gene TRBJ1-1; D remains unclear. The CDR3 totals 13 residues. V was shortened by 7 bases and J by 7 bases, with 16 bases between the two germline ends.

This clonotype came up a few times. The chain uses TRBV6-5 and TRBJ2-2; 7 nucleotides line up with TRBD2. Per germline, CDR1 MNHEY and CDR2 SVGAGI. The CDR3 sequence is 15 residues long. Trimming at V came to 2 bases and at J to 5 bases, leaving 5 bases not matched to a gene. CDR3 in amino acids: CASSYNGEGTGELFF. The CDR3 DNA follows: TGTGCCAGCAGTTACAACGGGGAGGGAACCGGGGAGCTGTTTTTT.

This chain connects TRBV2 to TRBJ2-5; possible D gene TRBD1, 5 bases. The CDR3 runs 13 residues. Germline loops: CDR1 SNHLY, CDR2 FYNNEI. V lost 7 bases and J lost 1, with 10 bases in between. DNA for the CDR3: TGTGCCAGCATAAGCAGGGTCCAAGAGACCCAGTACTTC. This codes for CASISRVQETQYF.

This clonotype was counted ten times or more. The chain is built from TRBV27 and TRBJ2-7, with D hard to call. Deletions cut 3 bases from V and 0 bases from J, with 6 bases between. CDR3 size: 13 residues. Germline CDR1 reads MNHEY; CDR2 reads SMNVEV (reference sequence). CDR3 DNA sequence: TGTGCCAGCAGTTTTGTGAGCTCCTACGAGCAGTACTTC. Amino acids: CASSFVSSYEQYF.

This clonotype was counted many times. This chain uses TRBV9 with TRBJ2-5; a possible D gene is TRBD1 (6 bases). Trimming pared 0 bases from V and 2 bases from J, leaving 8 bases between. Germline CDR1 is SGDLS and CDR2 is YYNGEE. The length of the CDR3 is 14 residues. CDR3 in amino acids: CASSVEGTQETQYF. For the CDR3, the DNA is TGTGCCAGCAGCGTAGAGGGGACACAAGAGACCCAGTACTTC.